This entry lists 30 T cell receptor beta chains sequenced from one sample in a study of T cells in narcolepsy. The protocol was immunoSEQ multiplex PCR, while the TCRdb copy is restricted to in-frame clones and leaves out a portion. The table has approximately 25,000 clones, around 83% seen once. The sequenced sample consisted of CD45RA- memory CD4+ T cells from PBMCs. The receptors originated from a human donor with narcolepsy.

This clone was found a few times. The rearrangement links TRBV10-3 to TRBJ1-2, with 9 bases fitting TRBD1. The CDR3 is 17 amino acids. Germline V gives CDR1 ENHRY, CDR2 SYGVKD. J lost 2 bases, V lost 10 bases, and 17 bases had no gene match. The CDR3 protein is CATSTLGQGVGNYGYTF. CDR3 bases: TGTGCCACCTCAACCCTGGGACAGGGAGTAGGGAACTATGGCTACACCTTC.

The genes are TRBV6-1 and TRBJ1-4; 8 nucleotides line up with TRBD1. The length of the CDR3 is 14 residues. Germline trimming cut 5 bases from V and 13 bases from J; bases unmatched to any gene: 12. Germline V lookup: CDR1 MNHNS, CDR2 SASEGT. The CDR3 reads CASSSWEGGQVLFF. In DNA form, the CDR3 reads TGTGCCAGCAGTTCTTGGGAGGGGGGACAGGTACTGTTTTTT.

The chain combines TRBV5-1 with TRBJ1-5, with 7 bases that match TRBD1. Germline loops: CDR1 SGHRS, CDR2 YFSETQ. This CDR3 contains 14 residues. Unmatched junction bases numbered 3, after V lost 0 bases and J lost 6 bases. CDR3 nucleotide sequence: TGCGCCAGCAGCTTGGAACAGGGGAGTCAGCCCCAGCATTTT. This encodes CASSLEQGSQPQHF.

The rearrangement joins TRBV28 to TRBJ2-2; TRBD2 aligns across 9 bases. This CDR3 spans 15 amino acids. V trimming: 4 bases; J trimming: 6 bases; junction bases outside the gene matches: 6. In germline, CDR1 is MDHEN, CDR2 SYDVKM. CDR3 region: CASSSGTSKSGELFF. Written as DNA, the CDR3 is TGTGCCAGCAGTTCCGGGACTAGCAAATCCGGGGAGCTGTTTTTT. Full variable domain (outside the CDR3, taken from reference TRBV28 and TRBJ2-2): DVKVTQSSRYLVKRTGEKVFLECVQDMDHENMFWYRQDPGLGLRLIYFSYDVKMKEKGDIPEGYSVSREKKERFSLILESASTNQTSMYLCASSSGTSKSGELFFGEGSRLTVL.

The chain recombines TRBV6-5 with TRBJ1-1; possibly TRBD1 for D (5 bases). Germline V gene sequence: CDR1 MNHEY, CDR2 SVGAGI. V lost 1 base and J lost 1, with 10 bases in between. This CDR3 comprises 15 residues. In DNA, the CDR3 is TGTGCCAGCAGTTACTGGGGGGAGGGGAACACTGAAGCTTTCTTT. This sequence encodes CASSYWGEGNTEAFF.

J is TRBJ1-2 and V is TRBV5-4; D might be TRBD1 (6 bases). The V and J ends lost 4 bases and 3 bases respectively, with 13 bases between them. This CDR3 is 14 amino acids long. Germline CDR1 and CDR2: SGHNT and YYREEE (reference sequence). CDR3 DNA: TGTGCCAGCAGCCCAAGTAGGGGGGACTATGGCTACACCTTC. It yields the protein CASSPSRGDYGYTF.

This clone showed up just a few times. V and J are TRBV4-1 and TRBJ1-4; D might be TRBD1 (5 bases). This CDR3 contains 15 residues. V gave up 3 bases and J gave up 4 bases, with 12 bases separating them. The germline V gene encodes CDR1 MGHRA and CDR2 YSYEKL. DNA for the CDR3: TGCGCCAGCAGCCACAGGGAGGGCCTTAATGAAAAACTGTTTTTT. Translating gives CASSHREGLNEKLFF.

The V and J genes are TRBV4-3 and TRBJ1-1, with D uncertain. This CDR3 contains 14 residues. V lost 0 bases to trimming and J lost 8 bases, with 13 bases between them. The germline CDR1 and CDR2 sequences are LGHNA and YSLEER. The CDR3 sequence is CASSQDVHVREAFF. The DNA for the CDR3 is TGCGCCAGCAGCCAAGATGTTCACGTACGCGAAGCTTTCTTT.

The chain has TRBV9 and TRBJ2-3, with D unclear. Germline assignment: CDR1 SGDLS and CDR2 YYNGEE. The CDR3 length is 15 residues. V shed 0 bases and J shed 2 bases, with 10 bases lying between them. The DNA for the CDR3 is TGTGCCAGCAGCGTAGGGTCTTTGGACACAGATACGCAGTATTTT. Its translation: CASSVGSLDTDTQYF. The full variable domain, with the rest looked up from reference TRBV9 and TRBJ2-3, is DSGVTQTPKHLITATGQRVTLRCSPRSGDLSVYWYQQSLDQGLQFLIQYYNGEERAKGNILERFSAQQFPDLHSELNLSSLELGDSALYFCASSVGSLDTDTQYFGPGTRLTVL.

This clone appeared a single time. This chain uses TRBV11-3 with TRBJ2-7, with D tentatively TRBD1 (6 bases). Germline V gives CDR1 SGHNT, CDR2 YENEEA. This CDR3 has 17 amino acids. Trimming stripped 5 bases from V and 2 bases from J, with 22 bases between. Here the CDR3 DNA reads TGTGCCAGCAGCGTATGGTGCGTACAGGGCAGCGCCTACGAGCAGTACTTC. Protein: CASSVWCVQGSAYEQYF.

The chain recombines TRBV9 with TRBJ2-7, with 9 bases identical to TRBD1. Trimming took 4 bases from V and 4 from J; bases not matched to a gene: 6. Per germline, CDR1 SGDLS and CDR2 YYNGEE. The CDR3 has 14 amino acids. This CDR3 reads CASSTHDRGYEQYF. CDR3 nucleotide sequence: TGTGCCAGCAGCACACATGACAGGGGGTACGAGCAGTACTTC.

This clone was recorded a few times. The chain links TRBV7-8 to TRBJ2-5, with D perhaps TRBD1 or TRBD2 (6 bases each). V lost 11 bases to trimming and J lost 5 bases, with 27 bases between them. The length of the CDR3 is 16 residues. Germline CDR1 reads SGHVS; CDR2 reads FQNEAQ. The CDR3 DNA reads TGTGCCGGCACGCCCAGTCGGGGTACAGGGAGGGAGACCCAGTACTTC. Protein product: CAGTPSRGTGRETQYF.

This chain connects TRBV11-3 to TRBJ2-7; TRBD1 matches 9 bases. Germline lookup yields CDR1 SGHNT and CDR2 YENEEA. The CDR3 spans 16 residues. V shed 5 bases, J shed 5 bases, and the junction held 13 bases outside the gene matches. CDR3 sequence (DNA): TGTGCCAGCAGCCCTGAAACCGGGACAGGGTTCGACGAGCAGTACTTC. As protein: CASSPETGTGFDEQYF.

The CDR3, as DNA: TGTGCCTGGACGGACGCCTACGAGCAGTACTTC. This sequence encodes CAWTDAYEQYF. V and J are TRBV30 and TRBJ2-7; D not certain. The germline CDR1 and CDR2 sequences are GTSNPN and SVGIG (reference sequence). Deletions cut 4 bases from V and 2 bases from J, with 6 bases between. The CDR3 is 11 residues long.

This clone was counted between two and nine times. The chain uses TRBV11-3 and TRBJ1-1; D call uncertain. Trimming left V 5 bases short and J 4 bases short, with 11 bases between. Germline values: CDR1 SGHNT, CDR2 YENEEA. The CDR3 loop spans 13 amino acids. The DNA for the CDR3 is TGTGCCAGCAGCCAATTCGAGGCCACTGAAGCTTTCTTT. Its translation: CASSQFEATEAFF.

The DNA for the CDR3 is TGTGCCAGCAGCCGGGAGTTCACCGGGGAGCTGTTTTTT. This gives the protein CASSREFTGELFF. The rearrangement uses TRBV7-3 and TRBJ2-2; a possible D gene is TRBD2 (6 bases). CDR3 length: 13 residues. The V end lost 5 bases, the J end lost 4 bases, and 8 bases lay between the germline ends. Germline assignment: CDR1 SGHTA and CDR2 FQGTGA. Complete variable domain (other parts from reference TRBV7-3 and TRBJ2-2): GAGVSQTPSNKVTEKGKYVELRCDPISGHTALYWYRQSLGQGPEFLIYFQGTGAADDSGLPNDRFFAVRPEGSVSTLKIQRTERGDSAVYLCASSREFTGELFFGEGSRLTVL.

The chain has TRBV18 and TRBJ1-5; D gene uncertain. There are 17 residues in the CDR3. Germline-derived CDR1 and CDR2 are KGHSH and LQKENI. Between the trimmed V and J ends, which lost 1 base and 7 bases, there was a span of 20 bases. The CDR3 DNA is TGTGCCAGCTCACCACTGTCCCTCGATGTGGGAGTCCAGCCCCAGCATTTT. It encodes CASSPLSLDVGVQPQHF.

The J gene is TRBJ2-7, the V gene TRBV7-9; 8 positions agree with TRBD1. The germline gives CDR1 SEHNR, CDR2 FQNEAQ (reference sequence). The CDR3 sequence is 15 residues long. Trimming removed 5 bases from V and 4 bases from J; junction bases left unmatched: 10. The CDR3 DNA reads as TGTGCCAGCAGCCCGGACAGGGTAGTTAGTTACGAGCAGTACTTC. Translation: CASSPDRVVSYEQYF.

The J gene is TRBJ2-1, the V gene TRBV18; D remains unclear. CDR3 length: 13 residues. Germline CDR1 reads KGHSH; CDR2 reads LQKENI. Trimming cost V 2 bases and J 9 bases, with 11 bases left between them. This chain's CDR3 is CASSPGSFGEQFF. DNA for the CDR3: TGTGCCAGCTCACCAGGCTCGTTCGGTGAGCAGTTCTTC.

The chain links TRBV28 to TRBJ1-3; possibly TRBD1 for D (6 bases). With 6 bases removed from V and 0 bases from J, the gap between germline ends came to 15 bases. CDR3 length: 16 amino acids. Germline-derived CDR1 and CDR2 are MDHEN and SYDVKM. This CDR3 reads CASSLGQGSSGNTIYF. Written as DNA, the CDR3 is TGTGCCAGCAGCCTGGGCCAGGGGAGCTCTGGAAACACCATATATTTT.

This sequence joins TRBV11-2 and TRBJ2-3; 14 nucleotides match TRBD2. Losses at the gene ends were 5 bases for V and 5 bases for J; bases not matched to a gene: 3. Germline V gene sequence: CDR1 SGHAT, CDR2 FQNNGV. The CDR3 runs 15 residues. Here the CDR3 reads CASSGLAGGRDTQYF. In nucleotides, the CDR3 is TGTGCCAGCAGCGGACTAGCGGGGGGTAGAGATACGCAGTATTTT.

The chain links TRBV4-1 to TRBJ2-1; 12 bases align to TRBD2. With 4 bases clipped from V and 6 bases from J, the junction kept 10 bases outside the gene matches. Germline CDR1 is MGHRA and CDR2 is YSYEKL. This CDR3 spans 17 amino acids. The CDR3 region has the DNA TGCGCCAGCAGCCGCGGAGGACTAGCGGGATTAGGCAATGAGCAGTTCTTC. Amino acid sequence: CASSRGGLAGLGNEQFF.

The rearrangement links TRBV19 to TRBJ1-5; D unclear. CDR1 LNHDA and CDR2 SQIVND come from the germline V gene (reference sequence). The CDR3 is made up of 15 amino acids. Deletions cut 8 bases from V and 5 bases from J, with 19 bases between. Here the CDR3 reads CASSTGPASDQPQHF. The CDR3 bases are TGTGCCAGTTCGACCGGTCCTGCGTCCGATCAGCCCCAGCATTTT.

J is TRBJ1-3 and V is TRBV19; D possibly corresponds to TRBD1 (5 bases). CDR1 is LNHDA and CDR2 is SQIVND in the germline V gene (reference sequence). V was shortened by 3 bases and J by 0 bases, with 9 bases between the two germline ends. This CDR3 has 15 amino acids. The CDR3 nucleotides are TGTGCCAGTAGTATGGGACGGACCTCTGGAAACACCATATATTTT. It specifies CASSMGRTSGNTIYF.

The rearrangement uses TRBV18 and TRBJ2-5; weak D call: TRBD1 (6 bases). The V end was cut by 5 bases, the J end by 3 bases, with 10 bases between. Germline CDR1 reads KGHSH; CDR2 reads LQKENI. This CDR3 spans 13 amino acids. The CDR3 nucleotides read TGTGCCAGCTCAACAGGGCAAGAAGAGACCCAGTACTTC. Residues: CASSTGQEETQYF.

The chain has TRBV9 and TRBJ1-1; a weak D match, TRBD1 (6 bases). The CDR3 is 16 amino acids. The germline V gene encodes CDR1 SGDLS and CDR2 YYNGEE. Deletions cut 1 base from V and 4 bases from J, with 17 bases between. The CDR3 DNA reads TGTGCCAGCAGCGTACTTCCGGGGGGGCGAGGCACTGAAGCTTTCTTT. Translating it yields CASSVLPGGRGTEAFF.

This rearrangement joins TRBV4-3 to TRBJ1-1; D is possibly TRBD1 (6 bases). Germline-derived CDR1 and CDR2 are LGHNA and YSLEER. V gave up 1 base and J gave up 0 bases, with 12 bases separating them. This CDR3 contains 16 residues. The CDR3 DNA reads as TGCGCCAGCAGCCAAGGGGGGGGGCCCATGAACACTGAAGCTTTCTTT. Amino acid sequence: CASSQGGGPMNTEAFF.

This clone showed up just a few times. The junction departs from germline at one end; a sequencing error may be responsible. For the CDR3, the DNA is TGTGCCAGTAGTTCGCGACAGGGTTTAATTTTC. This gives the protein CASSSRQGLIF. The chain joins TRBV19 to TRBJ2-7; 7 bases fit TRBD1. This CDR3 region has 11 residues. The V gene's germline CDR1 is LNHDA and CDR2 SQIVND (reference sequence).

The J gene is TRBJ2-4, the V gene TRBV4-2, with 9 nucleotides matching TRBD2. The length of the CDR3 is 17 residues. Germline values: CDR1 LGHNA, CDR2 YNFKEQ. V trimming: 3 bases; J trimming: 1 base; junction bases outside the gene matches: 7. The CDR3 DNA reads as TGTGCCAGCAGCCAGCCCGCCGGGACTAGCGCCAAAAACATTCAGTACTTC. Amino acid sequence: CASSQPAGTSAKNIQYF.

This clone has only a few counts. CDR3 amino acids: CASSLEGLSYGYTF. The CDR3 DNA sequence: TGCGCCAGCAGCTTGGAGGGGTTAAGTTATGGCTACACCTTC. The chain has TRBV5-1 and TRBJ1-2; perhaps TRBD1 as D (5 bases). The CDR3 length is 14 residues. V was clipped by 0 bases and J by 5 bases, with 11 bases between them. Germline V gene data show CDR1 as SGHRS and CDR2 as YFSETQ. Based on the CDR3 plus reference TRBV5-1 and TRBJ1-2, the full variable domain is KAGVTQTPRYLIKTRGQQVTLSCSPISGHRSVSWYQQTPGQGLQFLFEYFSETQRNKGNFPGRFSGRQFSNSRSEMNVSTLELGDSALYLCASSLEGLSYGYTFGSGTRLTVV.